The rows below give T cell receptor beta chains drawn from one sample of a study of blood T cell repertoires in COVID-19. Produced via immunoSEQ multiplex PCR; TCRdb's table is partial and in-frame only. The sample lists 300,000 to 400,000 clones; 88% were seen once. The source material was peripheral blood. All receptors come from a woman between 70 and 85 years old with COVID-19, enrolled during active disease. Each CDR3 is given with its conserved first and last residue. D genes are given only for firm matches. Clone size is shown for a subset of rows, as once, few, many or a class of expanded clone.

cdr3_length	d_call	v_call	j_call	clone_size	cdr3_aa	cdr3_nt
16	.	TRBV5-4	TRBJ2-1	.	CASHPGGGGPSNEQFF	TGTGCCAGCCACCCTGGGGGCGGGGGCCCCTCTAATGAGCAGTTCTTC
16	TRBD2	TRBV7-3	TRBJ2-1	.	CASSPGTSGGSDEQFF	TGTGCCAGCAGCCCAGGGACTAGCGGGGGAAGCGATGAGCAGTTCTTC
14	.	TRBV30	TRBJ1-2	.	CAWSVRQTRKGYTF	TGTGCCTGGAGTGTAAGACAGACGAGGAAGGGCTACACCTTC
14	TRBD1	TRBV24-1	TRBJ1-2	once	CATSEPGTAYGYTF	TGTGCCACCAGTGAGCCCGGGACAGCCTATGGCTACACCTTC
16	.	TRBV4-1	TRBJ1-3	.	CASSQVWGGPGNTIYF	TGCGCCAGCAGCCAAGTTTGGGGGGGGCCTGGAAACACCATATATTTT
15	TRBD1	TRBV27	TRBJ2-1	.	CASACGTGVYNEQFF	TGTGCCAGCGCATGCGGGACAGGGGTGTACAATGAGCAGTTCTTC
14	TRBD1	TRBV28	TRBJ1-2	.	CASRTGTGDYGYTF	TGTGCCAGCAGGACTGGGACAGGGGATTATGGCTACACCTTC
16	.	TRBV9	TRBJ1-5	.	CASSVSRQESNQPQHF	TGTGCCAGCAGCGTATCTCGACAGGAGAGTAATCAGCCCCAGCATTTT
15	.	TRBV19	TRBJ1-5	.	CASSIMGRSNQPQHF	TGTGCCAGTAGTATTATGGGCAGGAGCAATCAGCCCCAGCATTTT
14	.	TRBV18	TRBJ1-1	.	CASSPQGYNTEAFF	TGTGCCAGCTCACCACAGGGGTACAACACTGAAGCTTTCTTT
16	.	TRBV18	TRBJ2-3	.	CASSRDPGQGTDTQYF	TGTGCCAGCTCACGGGACCCGGGACAAGGCACAGATACGCAGTATTTT
13	TRBD2	TRBV24-1	TRBJ2-5	.	CATSAGLAETQYF	TGTGCCACCAGTGCGGGACTAGCGGAGACCCAGTACTTC
16	.	TRBV1	TRBJ1-1	.	CTSSQDPTRGDTEAFF	TGCACCAGCAGCCAAGATCCGACTCGGGGGGACACTGAAGCTTTCTTT
18	TRBD1	TRBV5-1	TRBJ2-2	.	CASSFRLPGQGGTGELFF	TGCGCCAGCAGCTTTCGATTACCGGGACAGGGGGGCACCGGGGAGCTGTTTTTT
14	.	TRBV30	TRBJ1-2	.	CAWSVSRDTQRMAF	TGTGCCTGGAGTGTATCCCGGGACACGCAAAGAATGGCCTTC
14	TRBD1	TRBV6-5	TRBJ2-7	.	CASSPDRGRLEQYF	TGTGCCAGCAGTCCCGACAGGGGGCGTCTCGAGCAGTACTTC
15	TRBD2	TRBV5-4	TRBJ2-2	.	CASSGGGAGTGELFF	TGTGCCAGCAGCGGCGGGGGGGCCGGCACCGGGGAGCTGTTTTTT
13	.	TRBV12-3/TRBV12-4	TRBJ1-5	once	CASRQQGDQPQHF	TGTGCCAGCAGACAACAGGGAGATCAGCCCCAGCATTTT
13	.	TRBV6-6	TRBJ2-2	.	CASRREDTGELFF	TGTGCCAGTCGGCGTGAGGACACCGGGGAGCTGTTTTTT
19	TRBD2	TRBV9	TRBJ2-3	.	CASSVASGGRGSSTDTQYF	TGTGCCAGCAGCGTAGCTAGCGGGGGGAGAGGATCTAGCACAGATACGCAGTATTTT
16	.	TRBV11-2	TRBJ2-1	.	CASSLLVGGPYNEQFF	TGTGCCAGCAGCTTACTTGTTGGGGGCCCCTACAATGAGCAGTTCTTC
17	TRBD1	TRBV5-6	TRBJ2-7	.	CASSPLVPRQGSYEQYF	TGTGCCAGCAGCCCATTGGTCCCCAGACAGGGATCCTACGAGCAGTACTTC
14	.	TRBV7-6	TRBJ2-1	.	CASSLAQSYNEQFF	TGTGCCAGCAGCTTAGCCCAGTCCTACAATGAGCAGTTCTTC
16	.	TRBV14	TRBJ2-3	.	CASSHGYLEGTDTQYF	TGTGCCAGCAGCCATGGGTACCTAGAAGGAACAGATACGCAGTATTTT
15	.	TRBV27	TRBJ1-5	.	CASSFSRNLNQPQHF	TGTGCCAGCAGTTTTTCCAGGAACCTCAATCAGCCCCAGCATTTT
11	.	TRBV2	TRBJ1-1	.	CASKQYTEAFF	TGTGCCAGCAAACAGTACACTGAAGCTTTCTTT
14	.	TRBV18	TRBJ2-2	.	CASSPQGRTGELFF	TGTGCCAGCTCACCACAGGGGCGCACCGGGGAGCTGTTTTTT
13	.	TRBV30	TRBJ2-2	once	CAWTGLSTGELFF	TGTGCCTGGACCGGACTGTCCACCGGGGAGCTGTTTTTT
14	TRBD1	TRBV3-1/TRBV3-2	TRBJ2-5	once	CASSLGTVGKTQYF	TGTGCCAGCAGCCTCGGGACAGTCGGGAAGACCCAGTACTTC
15	.	TRBV7-9	TRBJ2-7	.	CASSASTRPSYEQYF	TGTGCCAGCAGCGCATCGACAAGGCCGAGCTACGAGCAGTACTTC
11	.	TRBV24-1	TRBJ1-4	.	CATSDEEKLFF	TGTGCCACCAGTGATGAGGAAAAACTGTTTTTT
15	TRBD1	TRBV28	TRBJ2-7	.	CASSRATDRDYEQYF	TGTGCCAGCAGCCGGGCGACGGACAGGGACTACGAGCAGTACTTC
14	TRBD1	TRBV9	TRBJ2-7	.	CASSSGQGAYEQYF	TGTGCCAGCAGCTCGGGACAGGGAGCCTACGAGCAGTACTTC
14	.	TRBV24-1	TRBJ1-1	.	CATSDPQQGREAFF	TGTGCCACCAGTGATCCGCAACAGGGAAGGGAAGCTTTCTTT
14	TRBD1	TRBV5-1	TRBJ1-2	.	CASSFDRASYGYTF	TGCGCCAGCAGCTTCGACAGGGCTTCCTATGGCTACACCTTC
15	TRBD1	TRBV19	TRBJ1-5	.	CASSKEDRGLQPQHF	TGTGCCAGTAGTAAGGAGGACAGGGGACTTCAGCCCCAGCATTTT
13	TRBD1	TRBV24-1	TRBJ1-2	.	CATSAGTGAGYTF	TGTGCCACCAGTGCCGGGACAGGGGCTGGCTACACCTTC
15	.	TRBV6-2/TRBV6-3	TRBJ1-1	.	CASSPRGEPNTEAFF	TGTGCCAGCAGTCCCCGAGGCGAGCCGAACACTGAAGCTTTCTTT
15	.	TRBV5-1	TRBJ2-3	.	CASSDPSGAGDTQYF	TGCGCCAGCAGCGACCCCTCAGGGGCCGGAGATACGCAGTATTTT
13	TRBD1	TRBV5-6	TRBJ1-1	.	CASSPGTELEAFF	TGTGCCAGCAGCCCCGGGACAGAGTTAGAAGCTTTCTTT
14	TRBD1	TRBV2	TRBJ1-5	.	CASRGTGGAQPQHF	TGTGCCAGCAGAGGGACAGGGGGAGCTCAGCCCCAGCATTTT
13	TRBD1	TRBV11-2	TRBJ1-1	.	CASSLTGTFVAFF	TGTGCCAGCAGCTTGACAGGGACTTTTGTAGCTTTCTTT
14	.	TRBV2	TRBJ1-1	.	CARHRGGTNTEAFF	TGTGCCAGGCACCGCGGGGGGACGAACACTGAAGCTTTCTTT
15	TRBD1	TRBV9	TRBJ1-4	.	CASSPPGGGSEKLFF	TGTGCCAGCAGCCCCCCGGGAGGGGGCAGTGAAAAACTGTTTTTT
16	TRBD1	TRBV28	TRBJ2-4	.	CASSGGGTGRENIQYF	TGTGCCAGCAGTGGGGGCGGGACAGGGAGGGAAAACATTCAGTACTTC
15	.	TRBV7-8	TRBJ2-3	.	CASAEVGGGADTQYF	TGTGCCAGCGCAGAAGTGGGGGGGGGCGCGGATACGCAGTATTTT
16	.	TRBV27	TRBJ2-7	once	CASSLRGTDLTYEQYF	TGTGCCAGCAGTTTACGGGGAACAGACTTGACCTACGAGCAGTACTTC
14	.	TRBV5-1	TRBJ1-2	.	CASSSGDTNYGYTF	TGCGCCAGCAGCTCCGGGGACACTAACTATGGCTACACCTTC
15	.	TRBV6-5	TRBJ2-7	.	CASSYLAGGSYEQYF	TGTGCCAGCAGTTACCTCGCAGGGGGGTCCTACGAGCAGTACTTC
11	.	TRBV19	TRBJ1-1	.	CASTGNTEAFF	TGTGCCAGTACAGGGAACACTGAAGCTTTCTTT
17	.	TRBV4-2	TRBJ1-1	.	CASSQDWEKALNTEAFF	TGTGCCAGCAGCCAAGATTGGGAGAAAGCCTTGAACACTGAAGCTTTCTTT
15	.	TRBV18	TRBJ1-1	once	CASSPSQGLRAEAFF	TGTGCCAGCTCACCTTCACAGGGTTTGAGAGCTGAAGCTTTCTTT